One sample yielded the 20 T cell receptor beta chains listed below, sequenced in a study of OX40 agonist ivuxolimab in advanced cancers. Profiling relied on immunoSEQ multiplex PCR, and the TCRdb table lists in-frame clones only, not all of them. This sample has some 85,000 clones, with more than 70% found just once. Sequences were derived from CD4+ or CD8+ T cells sorted from blood, sampled in a trial of the OX40 agonist ivuxolimab. The receptors come from an adult with an advanced solid tumor such as melanoma, head and neck, liver or kidney cancer.

The chain uses TRBV11-2 and TRBJ2-7; possibly TRBD2 for D (5 bases). The CDR3 consists of 14 residues. CDR1 SGHAT and CDR2 FQNNGV come from the germline V gene. V was pared by 1 base and J by 6 bases, with 13 bases between. CDR3 protein: CASSLGAGRGEQYF. DNA for the CDR3: TGTGCCAGCAGCTTAGGAGCAGGTCGGGGCGAGCAGTACTTC.

The DNA of the CDR3 is TGTGCCAGCAGTGAAGGGAGGTACGAGCAGTACTTC. Translating gives CASSEGRYEQYF. The chain employs TRBV2 and TRBJ2-7, with D perhaps matching TRBD2 (5 bases). Germline V gene sequence: CDR1 SNHLY, CDR2 FYNNEI. The V end was cut by 1 base, the J end by 4 bases, with 5 bases between. CDR3 size: 12 residues.

The rearrangement joins TRBV20-1 to TRBJ1-3; no clear D. V was cut by 4 bases and J by 3 bases, with 4 bases left in between. Germline lookup yields CDR1 DFQATT and CDR2 SNEGSKA (reference sequence). There are 11 residues in the CDR3. The CDR3 DNA follows: TGCAGTGCTACCCTTGGAAACACCATATATTTT. Translating gives CSATLGNTIYF.

The rearrangement joins TRBV7-5 to TRBJ1-1; the table calls TRBD1, which could not be checked here. TRBV7-5 is a listed pseudogene. The CDR3 totals 21 residues. CDR3 sequence (DNA): TGTGCCAGAAGCTTAATGCCCCGGAAAGACAGGGCCTATCCGAGGTTATCTGAAGCTTTCTTT. This encodes CARSLMPRKDRAYPRLSEAFF.

CDR3 loop: CASSYSRTSGGEQFF. CDR3 DNA: TGTGCCAGCAGTTACTCGCGGACTAGCGGGGGCGAGCAGTTCTTC. The chain uses TRBV6-5 and TRBJ2-1; 13 positions match TRBD2. Germline V gene data show CDR1 as MNHEY and CDR2 as SVGAGI. V dropped 0 bases and J dropped 10; count of bases not matched to a gene: 3. The CDR3 is 15 amino acids.

The chain recombines TRBV7-2 with TRBJ2-7; D is unresolved. V shed 1 base and J shed 6 bases, with 13 bases lying between them. CDR3 size: 14 residues. Germline CDR1 SGHTA, CDR2 FQGNSA. The CDR3 loop reads CASSLVQVTSEQYF. The CDR3, as DNA: TGTGCCAGCAGCTTAGTGCAGGTAACGTCCGAGCAGTACTTC.

The gene calls are TRBV4-2 and TRBJ2-3; 10 bases map to TRBD2. The junction had 3 bases not matched to a gene; V was cut back by 4 bases and J by 2 bases. The CDR3 extends over 15 amino acids. Germline-derived CDR1 and CDR2 are LGHNA and YNFKEQ. Here the CDR3 DNA reads TGTGCCAGCAGCCCGGGACTAGCGACCACAGATACGCAGTATTTT. Translating gives CASSPGLATTDTQYF.

The rearrangement uses TRBV5-1 and TRBJ2-1, with 9 bases fitting TRBD1. The CDR3 is made up of 14 amino acids. Looked up from germline, CDR1 is SGHRS and CDR2 is YFSETQ. The junction had 8 bases not matched to a gene; V was cut back by 7 bases and J by 6 bases. CDR3: CASLGQGSPNEQFF. The CDR3, as DNA: TGCGCCAGCTTGGGACAGGGTTCTCCCAATGAGCAGTTCTTC.

The CDR3 coding sequence is TGTGCCAGCATGGGGCTAGCGGGAGGGAGCTCCTACAATGAGCAGTTCTTC. Translation: CASMGLAGGSSYNEQFF. The rearrangement joins TRBV2 to TRBJ2-1; 12 bases are a match to TRBD2. CDR3 length equals 17 residues. CDR1 is SNHLY, CDR2 FYNNEI, per germline. J lost 0 bases, V lost 7 bases, and 7 bases had no gene match.

This chain uses TRBV6-1 with TRBJ2-1; no clear D. Between the trimmed V and J ends, which lost 3 bases and 4 bases, there was a span of 4 bases. There are 12 residues in the CDR3. Germline CDR1 MNHNS, CDR2 SASEGT. The CDR3: CASSDRYNEQFF. CDR3 in DNA: TGTGCCAGCAGTGATCGATACAATGAGCAGTTCTTC.

This clone has just one count. The CDR3 nucleotides read TGTGCCAGCTCACCTTCGGGACAGGTGGAACAGCCCCAGCATTTT. It yields the protein CASSPSGQVEQPQHF. V usage is TRBV18 and J usage is TRBJ1-5; 8 bases are shared with TRBD1. This CDR3 contains 15 residues. J gave up 7 bases and V 3 bases, and 8 bases lay outside the gene matches. Germline CDR1 KGHSH, CDR2 LQKENI. Based on the CDR3 plus reference TRBV18 and TRBJ1-5, the full variable domain is NAGVMQNPRHLVRRRGQEARLRCSPMKGHSHVYWYRQLPEEGLKFMVYLQKENIIDESGMPKERFSAEFPKEGPSILRIQQVVRGDSAAYFCASSPSGQVEQPQHFGDGTRLSIL.

V gene TRBV5-1 combines with J gene TRBJ2-1; 8 bases agree with TRBD2. CDR3 length: 17 amino acids. Looked up from germline, CDR1 is SGHRS and CDR2 is YFSETQ. The V and J ends lost 4 bases and 0 bases, in that order; junction bases with no gene match: 9. CDR3 DNA sequence: TGCGCCAGCAGCGTCGTAGCGGGGCCGGGCTCCTACAATGAGCAGTTCTTC. It specifies CASSVVAGPGSYNEQFF. The full variable domain, completed using reference TRBV5-1 and TRBJ2-1, is KAGVTQTPRYLIKTRGQQVTLSCSPISGHRSVSWYQQTPGQGLQFLFEYFSETQRNKGNFPGRFSGRQFSNSRSEMNVSTLELGDSALYLCASSVVAGPGSYNEQFFGPGTRLTVL.

With respect to this clone: The sample has other DNA sequences that encode this CDR3 too. The chain carries TRBV9 and TRBJ1-2, with a weak D call TRBD1 (6 bases). This CDR3 contains 13 residues. V lost 0 bases to trimming and J lost 5 bases, with 8 bases between them. Looked up from germline, CDR1 is SGDLS and CDR2 is YYNGEE. The CDR3 loop is CASSVDRDYGYTF. For the CDR3, the DNA is TGTGCCAGCAGCGTAGACAGGGATTATGGCTACACCTTC. Together with reference TRBV9 and TRBJ1-2, the CDR3 gives the full variable domain: DSGVTQTPKHLITATGQRVTLRCSPRSGDLSVYWYQQSLDQGLQFLIQYYNGEERAKGNILERFSAQQFPDLHSELNLSSLELGDSALYFCASSVDRDYGYTFGSGTRLTVV.

This clone was recorded only once. This chain joins TRBV5-1 and TRBJ2-3; maybe TRBD1 (6 bases). The V end was cut by 7 bases, the J end by 2 bases, with 8 bases between. The length of the CDR3 is 12 residues. Germline V gene data show CDR1 as SGHRS and CDR2 as YFSETQ. Here the CDR3 reads CASGGSTDTQYF. The CDR3 region has the DNA TGCGCCAGCGGGGGCTCCACAGATACGCAGTATTTT.

V is TRBV19 and J is TRBJ1-1; D call uncertain. This CDR3 is 14 amino acids long. The V gene lost 5 bases and the J gene lost 5 bases, with 15 bases spanning the gap. In germline, CDR1 is LNHDA, CDR2 SQIVND (reference sequence). The DNA of the CDR3 is TGTGCCAGTAGTCATACTAACGGCGGGACTGAAGCTTTCTTT. It codes for CASSHTNGGTEAFF.

J is TRBJ2-3 and V is TRBV25-1; D call uncertain. The CDR3 covers 12 residues. Germline values: CDR1 MGHDK, CDR2 SYGVNS. Trimming stripped 3 bases from V and 5 bases from J, with 6 bases between. The CDR3 region is CASSERLDTQYF. DNA of the CDR3: TGTGCCAGCAGTGAGCGGTTAGATACGCAGTATTTT. Together with reference TRBV25-1 and TRBJ2-3, the CDR3 gives the full variable domain: EADIYQTPRYLVIGTGKKITLECSQTMGHDKMYWYQQDPGMELHLIHYSYGVNSTEKGDLSSESTVSRIRTEHFPLTLESARPSHTSQYLCASSERLDTQYFGPGTRLTVL.

The chain links TRBV30 to TRBJ1-4, with a possible D match to TRBD1 (5 bases). The V gene's germline CDR1 is GTSNPN and CDR2 SVGIG (reference sequence). The CDR3 extends over 16 amino acids. V was cut by 0 bases and J by 5 bases, with 16 bases left in between. CDR3 sequence (DNA): TGTGCCTGGAGTGTACGGGGGGGGTTTACAAATGAAAAACTGTTTTTT. It encodes CAWSVRGGFTNEKLFF.

The chain uses TRBV19 and TRBJ1-1, with D hard to call. This CDR3 is 15 amino acids long. Looked up from germline, CDR1 is LNHDA and CDR2 is SQIVND (reference sequence). Trimming removed 0 bases at V and 1 base at J, with 9 bases between. The CDR3 DNA sequence: TGTGCCAGTAGTATAGATCGGGCGGCGAACACTGAAGCTTTCTTT. Amino acid sequence: CASSIDRAANTEAFF.

The genes are TRBV20-1 and TRBJ2-3; unclear D gene. V shed 0 bases and J shed 6 bases, with 4 bases lying between them. The CDR3 contains 11 residues. CDR1 DFQATT and CDR2 SNEGSKA come from the germline V gene (reference sequence). CDR3 nucleotide sequence: TGCAGTGCTAGAGAGAGGGATACGCAGTATTTT. The encoded protein is CSARERDTQYF.

The J gene is TRBJ2-7, the V gene TRBV5-1; 8 nucleotides match TRBD1. J lost 5 bases, V lost 0 bases, and 4 bases had no gene match. Germline CDR1 SGHRS, CDR2 YFSETQ. CDR3 length: 14 amino acids. CDR3 coding DNA: TGCGCCAGCAGCTTGGATGGACAGGGTAACGAGCAGTACTTC. Translated, it gives CASSLDGQGNEQYF.